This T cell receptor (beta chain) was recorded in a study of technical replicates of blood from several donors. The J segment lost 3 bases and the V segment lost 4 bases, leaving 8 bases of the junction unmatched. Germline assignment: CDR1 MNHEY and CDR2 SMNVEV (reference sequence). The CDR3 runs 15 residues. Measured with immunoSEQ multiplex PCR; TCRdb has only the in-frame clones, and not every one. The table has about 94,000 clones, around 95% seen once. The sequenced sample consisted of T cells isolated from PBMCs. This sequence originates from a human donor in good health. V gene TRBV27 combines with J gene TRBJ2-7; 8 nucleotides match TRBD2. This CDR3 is CASSSISGTSYEQYF. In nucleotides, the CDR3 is TGTGCCAGCAGTTCAATCTCCGGGACTAGCTACGAGCAGTACTTC.